This T cell receptor (beta chain) was obtained from a study of T cell responses to AZD1222 COVID-19 vaccine. General study results and limits: With dominance at 160-218 and 743-854, vaccine-associated CD4 TCRs spanned spike. Spike-specific TCRs gained breadth and depth after people received two AZD1222 doses. White British ancestry dominated among donors, who included more females, and clonal diversity was possibly underestimated.

CDR1 and CDR2 from the germline V gene are MDHEN and SYDVKM. This CDR3 contains 15 residues. Trimming took 3 bases from V and 0 from J, leaving 11 bases between them. In its sample, this clone was seen once. Its cognate antigen is unknown. Sequenced by immunoSEQ multiplex PCR; TCRdb stores in-frame clones only, minus some. The profile shows 150,000 to 200,000 clones, approximately 90% of them singletons. Sample: peripheral blood, taken on day 0 of AZD1222 vaccination. The chain is built from TRBV28 and TRBJ1-1; D remains unclear. This sequence originates from an adult in good health. CDR3 coding DNA: TGTGCCAGCAGTTTCGGACCCCTCATGAACACTGAAGCTTTCTTT. This translates into CASSFGPLMNTEAFF.